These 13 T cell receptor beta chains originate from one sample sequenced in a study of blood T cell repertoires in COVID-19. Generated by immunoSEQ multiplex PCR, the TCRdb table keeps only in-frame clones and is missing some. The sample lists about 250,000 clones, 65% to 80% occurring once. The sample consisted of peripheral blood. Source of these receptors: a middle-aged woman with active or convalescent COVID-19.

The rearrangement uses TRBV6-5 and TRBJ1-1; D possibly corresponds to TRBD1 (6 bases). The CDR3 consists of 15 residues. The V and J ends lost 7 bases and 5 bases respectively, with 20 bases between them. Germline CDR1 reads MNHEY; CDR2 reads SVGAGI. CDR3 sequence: CASTLRVGGGTEAFF. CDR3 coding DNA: TGTGCCAGCACCCTTAGGGTTGGGGGCGGGACTGAAGCTTTCTTT.

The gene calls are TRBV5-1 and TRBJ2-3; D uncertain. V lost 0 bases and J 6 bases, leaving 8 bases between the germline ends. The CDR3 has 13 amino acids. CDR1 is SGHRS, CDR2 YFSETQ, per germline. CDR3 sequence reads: CASSLESRDTQYF. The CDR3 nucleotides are TGCGCCAGCAGCTTGGAATCTCGGGATACGCAGTATTTT. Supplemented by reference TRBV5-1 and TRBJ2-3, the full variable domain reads KAGVTQTPRYLIKTRGQQVTLSCSPISGHRSVSWYQQTPGQGLQFLFEYFSETQRNKGNFPGRFSGRQFSNSRSEMNVSTLELGDSALYLCASSLESRDTQYFGPGTRLTVL.

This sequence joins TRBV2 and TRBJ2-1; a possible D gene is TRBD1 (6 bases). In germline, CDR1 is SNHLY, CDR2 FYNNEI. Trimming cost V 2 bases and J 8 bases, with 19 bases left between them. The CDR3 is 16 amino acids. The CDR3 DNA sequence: TGTGCCAGCAGTGAAATTAGATCTTCAGCAGGGGATGAGCAGTTCTTC. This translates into CASSEIRSSAGDEQFF.

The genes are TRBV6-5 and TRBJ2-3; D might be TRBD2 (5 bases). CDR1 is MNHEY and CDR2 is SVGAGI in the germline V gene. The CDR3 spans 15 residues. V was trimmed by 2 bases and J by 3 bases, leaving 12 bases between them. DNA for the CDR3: TGTGCCAGCAGTTACACGGGGAAAGGGACAGATACGCAGTATTTT. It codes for CASSYTGKGTDTQYF.

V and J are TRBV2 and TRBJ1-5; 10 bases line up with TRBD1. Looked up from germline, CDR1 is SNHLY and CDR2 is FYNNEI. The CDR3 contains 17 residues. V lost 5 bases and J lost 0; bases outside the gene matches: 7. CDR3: CASSLWTGGYSNQPQHF. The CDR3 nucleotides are TGTGCCAGCAGTTTATGGACAGGGGGATATAGCAATCAGCCCCAGCATTTT.

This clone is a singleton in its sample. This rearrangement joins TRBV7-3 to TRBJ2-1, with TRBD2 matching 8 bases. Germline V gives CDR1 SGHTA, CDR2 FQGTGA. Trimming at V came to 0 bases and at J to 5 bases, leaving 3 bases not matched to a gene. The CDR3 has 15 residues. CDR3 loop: CASSLTSGADNEQFF. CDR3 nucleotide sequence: TGTGCCAGCAGCTTAACTAGCGGGGCCGACAATGAGCAGTTCTTC.

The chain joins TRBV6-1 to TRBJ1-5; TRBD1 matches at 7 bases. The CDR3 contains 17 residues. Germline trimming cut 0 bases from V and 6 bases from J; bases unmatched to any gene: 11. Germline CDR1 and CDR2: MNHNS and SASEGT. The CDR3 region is CASSEARGRGSSQPQHF. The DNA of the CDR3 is TGTGCCAGCAGTGAAGCCCGCGGCAGGGGGTCAAGTCAGCCCCAGCATTTT.

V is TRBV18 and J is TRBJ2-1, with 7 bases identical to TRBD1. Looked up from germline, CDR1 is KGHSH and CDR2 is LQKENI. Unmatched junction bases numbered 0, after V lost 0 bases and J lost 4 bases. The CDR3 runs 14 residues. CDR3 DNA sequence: TGTGCCAGCTCACCACCGGGACAGTACAATGAGCAGTTCTTC. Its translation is CASSPPGQYNEQFF.

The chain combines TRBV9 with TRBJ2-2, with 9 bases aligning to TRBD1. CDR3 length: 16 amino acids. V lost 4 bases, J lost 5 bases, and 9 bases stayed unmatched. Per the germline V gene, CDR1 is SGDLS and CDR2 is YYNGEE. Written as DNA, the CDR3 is TGTGCCAGCAGCCGACCGGGACAGGGAGGTACCGGGGAGCTGTTTTTT. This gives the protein CASSRPGQGGTGELFF.

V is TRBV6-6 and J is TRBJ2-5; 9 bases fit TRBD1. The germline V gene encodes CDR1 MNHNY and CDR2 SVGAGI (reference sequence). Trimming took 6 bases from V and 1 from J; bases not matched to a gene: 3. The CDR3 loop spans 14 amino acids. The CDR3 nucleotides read TGTGCCAGCAGCTGGGACAGGGTCCAAGAGACCCAGTACTTC. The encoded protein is CASSWDRVQETQYF.

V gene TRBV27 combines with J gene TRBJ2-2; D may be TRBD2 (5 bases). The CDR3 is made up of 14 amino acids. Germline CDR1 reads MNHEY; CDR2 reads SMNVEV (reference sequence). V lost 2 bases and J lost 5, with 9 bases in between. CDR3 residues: CASSLRPGTGELFF. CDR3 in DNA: TGTGCCAGCAGTTTAAGGCCGGGGACCGGGGAGCTGTTTTTT.

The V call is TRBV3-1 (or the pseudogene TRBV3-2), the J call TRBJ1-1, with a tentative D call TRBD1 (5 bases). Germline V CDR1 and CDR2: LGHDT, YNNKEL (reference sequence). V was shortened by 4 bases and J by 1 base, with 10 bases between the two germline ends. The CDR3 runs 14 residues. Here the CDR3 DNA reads TGTGCCAGCAGCCGGAGGGACTGGAACACTGAAGCTTTCTTT. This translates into CASSRRDWNTEAFF.

CDR3 region: CASSLSRSYEQYV. Written as DNA, the CDR3 is TGTGCCAGCAGCTTATCCAGGTCCTACGAGCAGTACGTC. The chain employs TRBV11-2 and TRBJ2-7; D remains unclear. There are 13 residues in the CDR3. Trimming stripped 2 bases from V and 1 base from J, with 6 bases between. The germline gives CDR1 SGHAT, CDR2 FQNNGV.